The 29 T cell receptor beta chains below come from one sample, sequenced in a study of OX40 agonist ivuxolimab in advanced cancers. Sequencing was performed with immunoSEQ multiplex PCR; in TCRdb, only in-frame clones are kept and a portion is missing. This table holds roughly 120,000 clones, 85% to 90% found once. The sequencing here drew on CD4+ or CD8+ T cells sorted from blood, taken in a trial of the OX40 agonist ivuxolimab. These receptors were obtained from an adult with an advanced solid tumor such as melanoma, head and neck, liver or kidney cancer.

The V gene is TRBV6-1, the J gene TRBJ2-7; D might be TRBD1 (6 bases). Germline loops: CDR1 MNHNS, CDR2 SASEGT. Trimming cost V 3 bases and J 3 bases, with 15 bases left between them. The CDR3 has 15 residues. In DNA, the CDR3 is TGTGCCAGCAGTGAGGGGGCGGCTACCCTCTACGAGCAGTACTTC. Translating gives CASSEGAATLYEQYF.

This sequence joins TRBV7-6 and TRBJ2-7; D possibly corresponds to TRBD1 (7 bases). V lost 1 base to trimming and J lost 2 bases, with 12 bases between them. Per germline, CDR1 SGHVS and CDR2 FNYEAQ. The CDR3 totals 15 residues. Here the CDR3 DNA reads TGTGCCAGCAGCTTAGACCAGGGGGGACCCTACGAGCAGTACTTC. Protein product: CASSLDQGGPYEQYF.

The chain has TRBV29-1 and TRBJ1-1; tentative D call: TRBD1 (6 bases). In germline, CDR1 is SQVTM, CDR2 ANQGSEA. The germline V and J ends were trimmed by 2 bases and 4 bases, with 11 bases remaining between them. CDR3 length equals 13 residues. CDR3 in amino acids: CSVERTAATEAFF. The CDR3 DNA reads as TGCAGCGTTGAACGGACAGCGGCCACTGAAGCTTTCTTT.

This chain links TRBV9 with TRBJ1-1, with D uncertain. There are 13 residues in the CDR3. CDR1 and CDR2 (germline): SGDLS, YYNGEE. Trimming stripped 0 bases from V and 11 bases from J, with 14 bases between. The CDR3 is CASSVGAEQLAFF. The CDR3 nucleotides are TGTGCCAGCAGCGTAGGGGCAGAACAACTCGCTTTCTTT.

There are a few counts of this clone. As DNA, the CDR3 is TGCACTACAGGGGGTCAACAGCCCCAGCATTTT. Protein: CTTGGQQPQHF. The chain combines TRBV20-1 with TRBJ1-5; 8 nucleotides line up with TRBD1. The CDR3 is 11 residues long. Germline values: CDR1 DFQATT, CDR2 SNEGSKA (reference sequence).

V gene TRBV28 combines with J gene TRBJ2-2, with a weak D call TRBD1 (5 bases). Germline CDR1 is MDHEN and CDR2 is SYDVKM. Trimming shortened V by 3 bases and J by 8 bases, and 13 bases separated the two germline ends. The CDR3 totals 14 residues. The CDR3 coding sequence is TGTGCCAGCAGTTTGGACATCCCTGGGGGGGAGCTGTTTTTT. Its protein product is CASSLDIPGGELFF.

J is TRBJ1-4 and V is TRBV9; 8 bases fit TRBD1. Germline loops: CDR1 SGDLS, CDR2 YYNGEE. This CDR3 contains 17 residues. Trimming cost V 4 bases and J 2 bases; bases outside gene matches: 10. The DNA for the CDR3 is TGTGCCAGCAGCCCTTCGACAGGGGTTTTGACTAATGAAAAACTGTTTTTT. As protein: CASSPSTGVLTNEKLFF.

V gene TRBV5-1 combines with J gene TRBJ1-6, with 8 bases aligning to TRBD1. This CDR3 is built from 17 residues. The junction had 10 bases not matched to a gene; V was cut back by 3 bases and J by 5 bases. Germline lookup yields CDR1 SGHRS and CDR2 YFSETQ. CDR3 nucleotide sequence: TGCGCCAGCAGCTGGGGACAGGTAAAGGGCAATAATTCACCCCTCCACTTT. Protein: CASSWGQVKGNNSPLHF.

The chain has TRBV2 and TRBJ1-1; 9 bases map to TRBD1. CDR3 length: 13 residues. Looked up from germline, CDR1 is SNHLY and CDR2 is FYNNEI. The V segment lost 4 bases and the J segment 6 bases; nucleotides outside the gene matches: 3. CDR3 region: CASSGDRVPEAFF. The CDR3, as DNA: TGTGCCAGCAGTGGGGACAGGGTCCCTGAAGCTTTCTTT.

This clone has only a few counts. This chain links TRBV6-5 with TRBJ2-7; D is possibly TRBD1 (7 bases). CDR3 length equals 14 residues. Germline CDR1 MNHEY, CDR2 SVGAGI. Trimming removed 5 bases from V and 1 base from J, with 12 bases in between. DNA for the CDR3: TGTGCCAGCAGTCTACAGGGGACTTCCTACGAGCAGTACTTC. Residues: CASSLQGTSYEQYF.

The DNA of the CDR3 is TGTGCCAGTTCGGGGCCAGGAGACACCGGGGAGCTGTTTTTT. The encoded protein is CASSGPGDTGELFF. The rearrangement joins TRBV9 to TRBJ2-2; D tentatively reads TRBD1 or TRBD2 (5 bases each). With 8 bases removed from V and 3 bases from J, the gap between germline ends came to 14 bases. The CDR3 totals 14 residues. CDR1 is SGDLS and CDR2 is YYNGEE in the germline V gene.

V and J are TRBV18 and TRBJ2-1; D is perhaps TRBD2 (5 bases). With 4 bases removed from V and 8 bases from J, the gap between germline ends came to 15 bases. Germline loops: CDR1 KGHSH, CDR2 LQKENI. This CDR3 has 14 residues. CDR3 in DNA: TGTGCCAGCTCACAAGGACCGGGGTGGTATGAGCAGTTCTTC. Encoded protein: CASSQGPGWYEQFF.

J is TRBJ2-7 and V is TRBV6-1; 7 bases line up with TRBD1. Losses at the gene ends were 6 bases for V and 1 base for J; bases not matched to a gene: 6. The CDR3 spans 14 residues. The V gene's germline CDR1 is MNHNS and CDR2 SASEGT. The CDR3 DNA reads TGTGCCAGCAGGACAGGGAGAGGGTCCTACGAGCAGTACTTC. Amino acid sequence: CASRTGRGSYEQYF.

The gene calls are TRBV6-7 and TRBJ2-3, with D possibly matching TRBD1 (7 bases). TRBV6-7 is labeled an ORF, and its function is uncertain. The CDR3 contains 16 residues. V gave up 6 bases and J gave up 7 bases, with 23 bases separating them. CDR3 DNA: TGTGCCAGCAGGGCCTCCGGGACAGTAAGCGGGCATACGCAGTATTTT. This gives the protein CASRASGTVSGHTQYF.

The chain recombines TRBV18 with TRBJ2-1, with D perhaps being TRBD1 or TRBD2 (5 bases each). Germline loops: CDR1 KGHSH, CDR2 LQKENI. Trimming removed 5 bases at V and 6 bases at J, with 14 bases between. This CDR3 is 14 amino acids long. The CDR3 DNA is TGTGCCAGCTCATTTGCCCGGGACCCCAATGAGCAGTTCTTC. Its translation: CASSFARDPNEQFF.

The gene calls are TRBV28 and TRBJ1-3; D remains unclear. Germline V gene data show CDR1 as MDHEN and CDR2 as SYDVKM. V lost 8 bases and J 0 bases, leaving 17 bases between the germline ends. This CDR3 has 16 amino acids. The CDR3 loop reads CASYPADRYSGNTIYF. CDR3 nucleotide sequence: TGTGCCAGCTACCCTGCGGACCGATACTCTGGAAACACCATATATTTT.

This clone was detected once. The chain uses TRBV10-2 and TRBJ2-5; 7 nucleotides agree with TRBD1. The ends lost 11 bases at V and 7 bases at J; junction bases unmatched: 10. Looked up from germline, CDR1 is WSHSY and CDR2 is SAAADI. CDR3 length: 12 residues. The CDR3 region has the DNA TGCGCCGCGAGAGGACAGGTTGGGACCCAGTACTTC. Amino acid sequence: CAARGQVGTQYF.

The rearrangement links TRBV10-3 to TRBJ2-2; no clear D. CDR3 length: 15 amino acids. From germline, CDR1 is ENHRY and CDR2 SYGVKD. The V end was cut by 6 bases, the J end by 5 bases, with 16 bases between. The CDR3 DNA follows: TGTGCCATCAGACGAGATCCTATAGGAACCGGGGAGCTGTTTTTT. Translated: CAIRRDPIGTGELFF.

This chain joins TRBV7-8 and TRBJ2-2, with 10 bases matching TRBD2. The CDR3 is 18 residues long. Germline CDR1 SGHVS, CDR2 FQNEAQ. The V segment lost 2 bases and the J segment 3 bases; nucleotides outside the gene matches: 9. In DNA, the CDR3 is TGTGCCAGCAGCTTAAGCCTCTCTAGCGGGGGCGACACCGGGGAGCTGTTTTTT. It codes for CASSLSLSSGGDTGELFF. Based on the CDR3 plus reference TRBV7-8 and TRBJ2-2, the full variable domain is GAGVSQSPRYKVAKRGQDVALRCDPISGHVSLFWYQQALGQGPEFLTYFQNEAQLDKSGLPSDRFFAERPEGSVSTLKIQRTQQEDSAVYLCASSLSLSSGGDTGELFFGEGSRLTVL.

This clone was recorded only once. The chain combines TRBV6-6 with TRBJ1-1, with 8 bases that match TRBD1. This CDR3 has 13 amino acids. V shed 4 bases, J shed 4 bases, and the junction held 2 bases outside the gene matches. CDR1 MNHNY and CDR2 SVGAGI come from the germline V gene (reference sequence). The CDR3 loop reads CASSSRGPTEAFF. CDR3 DNA sequence: TGTGCCAGCAGTTCCAGGGGGCCCACTGAAGCTTTCTTT.

The count of this clone is one. This sequence joins TRBV5-1 and TRBJ2-1; TRBD1 matches at 8 bases. J gave up 2 bases and V 4 bases, and 17 bases lay outside the gene matches. The CDR3 runs to 19 residues. Germline V lookup: CDR1 SGHRS, CDR2 YFSETQ. CDR3 protein: CASSLSTSTAGQAYNEQFF. Written as DNA, the CDR3 is TGCGCCAGCAGCCTGTCAACCTCCACGGCGGGACAGGCCTACAATGAGCAGTTCTTC.

The V call is TRBV6-6, the J call TRBJ2-7; 7 positions agree with TRBD1. V was clipped by 5 bases and J by 11 bases; unmatched bases: 6. Germline V lookup: CDR1 MNHNY, CDR2 SVGAGI (reference sequence). This CDR3 has 11 amino acids. The CDR3 loop reads CASSIQTGKYF. The DNA for the CDR3 is TGTGCCAGCAGTATACAGACAGGGAAGTACTTC.

The genes are TRBV6-5 and TRBJ2-5, with D hard to call. This CDR3 comprises 13 residues. Germline V gene sequence: CDR1 MNHEY, CDR2 SVGAGI. Between the trimmed V and J ends, which lost 7 bases and 5 bases, there was a span of 14 bases. The CDR3 DNA reads as TGTGCCAGCAAGCGAGTGGAAACTGAGACCCAGTACTTC. Translation: CASKRVETETQYF.

The chain joins TRBV30 to TRBJ1-5; D unclear. CDR3 length equals 13 residues. V was cut by 0 bases and J by 5 bases, with 8 bases left in between. Germline loops: CDR1 GTSNPN, CDR2 SVGIG (reference sequence). This chain's CDR3 is CAWSVNGDQPQHF. Written as DNA, the CDR3 is TGTGCCTGGAGTGTAAATGGAGATCAGCCCCAGCATTTT.

The chain carries TRBV2 and TRBJ1-6; no reliable D call. Trimming removed 5 bases at V and 6 bases at J, with 14 bases between. CDR3 length equals 15 residues. Germline assignment: CDR1 SNHLY and CDR2 FYNNEI. This CDR3 is CASSLSEGVNSPLHF. The CDR3 DNA is TGTGCCAGCAGTCTTTCCGAGGGAGTTAATTCACCCCTCCACTTT.

This clone occurred once. This chain links TRBV7-2 with TRBJ1-1, with D perhaps matching TRBD1 (5 bases). The CDR3 runs to 13 residues. Germline lookup yields CDR1 SGHTA and CDR2 FQGNSA. Trimming cost V 6 bases and J 5 bases, with 13 bases left between them. The CDR3 nucleotides read TGTGCCAGCAGACGAAGGGGAGGGACTGAAGCTTTCTTT. It yields the protein CASRRRGGTEAFF.

CDR3 DNA sequence: TGTGCCACCACCGGGACAGGGGGCCCTAGTGAAGCTTTCTTT. Protein sequence: CATTGTGGPSEAFF. This chain joins TRBV10-3 and TRBJ1-1; TRBD1 agrees at 12 bases. Germline lookup yields CDR1 ENHRY and CDR2 SYGVKD. Trimming took 10 bases from V and 7 from J; bases not matched to a gene: 10. The CDR3 has 14 amino acids.

The chain has TRBV7-9 and TRBJ1-4, with 7 bases that match TRBD1. The CDR3 runs 13 residues. Trimming took 7 bases from V and 4 from J; bases not matched to a gene: 3. Germline V gene data show CDR1 as SEHNR and CDR2 as FQNEAQ (reference sequence). Here the CDR3 reads CASKQGINEKLFF. Written as DNA, the CDR3 is TGTGCCAGCAAACAGGGGATTAATGAAAAACTGTTTTTT.

This clone was observed once. DNA of the CDR3: TGTGCCAGCAAAAGGGAGATCGCTGAAGCTTTCTTT. Translation: CASKREIAEAFF. J is TRBJ1-1 and V is TRBV6-1; D is ambiguous. V shed 7 bases and J shed 6 bases, with 12 bases lying between them. CDR1 and CDR2 (germline): MNHNS, SASEGT. The length of the CDR3 is 12 residues.